The clone carrying this T cell receptor beta chain was seen many times. Its target is unknown. These data are taken from a study of early T cells in non-severe SARS-CoV-2 infection. Across the whole study: Chains were not paired, and sequencing was done on bulk RNA from unsorted whole blood. Overall study results and limits: Lookups in VDJdb leaned toward anti-spike CD8 responses and missed private and CD4 specificities.

Trimming took off 10 bases at V and 9 bases at J, with 13 bases between the two ends. Germline loops: CDR1 MNHEY, CDR2 SVGEGT. This CDR3 has 11 amino acids. Individually, cDNA molecules had unique molecular identifiers attached to them. Each CDR3 protein gets one entry after TCRdb re-called the 5' RACE reads with MiXCR. There are roughly 53,000 distinct CDR3 sequences in the sample; approximately 9.9% occur only once, and roughly 20% lies in the top ten. The source is an adult who was a healthcare worker with PCR-confirmed SARS-CoV-2 infection or an uninfected control (not recorded which). The gene calls are TRBV6-2 or TRBV6-3 and TRBJ2-1; TRBD2 might be the D (5 bases). Sequencing was performed on whole blood. The CDR3 loop reads CATEASGEQFF. DNA of the CDR3: TGTGCCACCGAGGCGAGCGGTGAGCAGTTCTTC.